The subject of this entry is one T cell receptor beta chain. Patients with ophthalmopathy all had a Clinical Activity Score of at least 3, a NOSPECS grade of at least 4 and duration under 3 months. Based on clinical symptoms, serum thyroxine and TRAb, thyroid ultrasound and orbital computed tomography, diagnoses were reached. This specimen belongs to a study of T cells in Graves' hyperthyroidism and ophthalmopathy. The CDR3 is made up of 11 amino acids. Trimming removed 10 bases at V and 4 bases at J, with 10 bases between. Germline V gives CDR1 MNHEY, CDR2 SVGEGT. Amplification of TCR beta CDR3 regions used RNA as the template. The TCR CDR3 was amplified in a first-round RT-PCR using the HTBI primer set. TCRdb passed the multiplex PCR reads through MiXCR, listing each CDR3 protein once. The data contain about 530,000 distinct CDR3 sequences, roughly 18% of them singletons.

The genes are TRBV6-2 or TRBV6-3 and TRBJ1-2; a weak D match, TRBD1 (6 bases). Sequencing was carried out using blood. This sequence originates from a woman younger than 35 with Graves' ophthalmopathy. The CDR3 sequence: CATGGGYGYTF. The CDR3 DNA reads as TGTGCCACCGGGGGCGGCTATGGCTACACCTTC.